This TCR beta chain was captured by sequencing in a study of Ad26.COV2.S vaccination and SARS-CoV-2 variants. The method was immunoSEQ multiplex PCR; TCRdb's version includes in-frame clones alone and lacks a portion of them. The sample holds 100,000 or so clones, around 82% seen once. General study results and limits: An underestimation of total T cell responses may have resulted from the TCR breadth and depth analyses. Individuals receiving vaccine had higher spike-specific TCR breadth than placebo recipients did. Spike-specific CD8+ and CD4+ T cell responses reportedly showed substantial breadth after vaccination. Similar non-spike TCR breadth was observed in recipients of vaccine and of placebo.

As for this clone: As yet, its antigen is unknown.

This CDR3 comprises 13 residues. Germline V CDR1 and CDR2: SGHAT, FQNNGV. The V end was cut by 3 bases, the J end by 5 bases, with 7 bases between. The specimen was peripheral blood, collected after recovery from COVID-19. The V and J genes are TRBV11-2 and TRBJ2-2, with D hard to call. This TCR derives from a human donor who had recovered from COVID-19. The CDR3 DNA reads as TGTGCCAGCAGCTTCGATCCAACCGGGGAGCTGTTTTTT. This gives the protein CASSFDPTGELFF.